The TCR beta chain under discussion was sequenced for a study of beta chain features in type 1 diabetes. Findings and limits, study-wide: Sequencing used cDNA, and cells with high TCR expression could therefore be over-represented. At VDJ recombination sites, type 1 diabetes patients had fewer insertions and more deleted nucleotides. TCRB CDR3s from Type 1 diabetes patients were moderately but significantly shorter in all four CD4+ subsets. Any PCR bias toward short templates would affect both groups alike.

This clone was recorded a few times. Antigen: not known. Reverse transcription of all isolated RNA meant that expressed TCRB transcripts were sequenced. Clones were sequenced by immunoSEQ multiplex PCR, and TCRdb holds only the in-frame ones, with some missing. The sample holds 250,000 to 350,000 clones, over 14% seen once. The CDR3 has 17 amino acids. Per the germline V gene, CDR1 is SGHTA and CDR2 is FQGNSA. The V gene end was trimmed by 4 bases and the J gene end by 6 bases; junction bases not matched to a gene: 11. The receptor's source is a man aged 18-30 years with type 1 diabetes. The material sequenced was naive CD4+ T cells from blood. The J gene is TRBJ2-1, the V gene TRBV7-2; TRBD2 matches at 11 bases. DNA for the CDR3: TGTGCCAGCAGCTCTAGATTAAGTAGCGGGAGGGCCAATGAGCAGTTCTTC. It codes for CASSSRLSSGRANEQFF.